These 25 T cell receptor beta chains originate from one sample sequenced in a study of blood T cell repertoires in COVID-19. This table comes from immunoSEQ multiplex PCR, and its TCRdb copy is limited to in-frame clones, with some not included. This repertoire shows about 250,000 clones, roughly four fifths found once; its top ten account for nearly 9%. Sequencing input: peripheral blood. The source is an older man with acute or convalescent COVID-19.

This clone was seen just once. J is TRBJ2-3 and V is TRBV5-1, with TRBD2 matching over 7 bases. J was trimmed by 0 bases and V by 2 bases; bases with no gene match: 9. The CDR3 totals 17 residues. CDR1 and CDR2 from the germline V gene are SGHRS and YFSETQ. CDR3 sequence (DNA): TGCGCCAGCAGCTTATCGGGGGGAACATATAGCACAGATACGCAGTATTTT. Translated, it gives CASSLSGGTYSTDTQYF.

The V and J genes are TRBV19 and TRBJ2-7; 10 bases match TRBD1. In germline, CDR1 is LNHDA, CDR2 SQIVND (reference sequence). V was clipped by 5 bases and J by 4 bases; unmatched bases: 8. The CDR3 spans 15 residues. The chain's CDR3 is CASSPDRGRRYEQYF. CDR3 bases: TGTGCCAGTAGTCCCGACAGGGGGCGCAGGTACGAGCAGTACTTC.

CDR3 DNA: TGTGCCAGTAGCTCGACAGTTGACACTGAAGCTTTCTTT. Protein: CASSSTVDTEAFF. V and J are TRBV19 and TRBJ1-1; TRBD1 might be the D (5 bases). The CDR3 is 13 residues long. The ends were cut back, 6 bases at V and 3 bases at J, with 11 bases in the middle. From germline, CDR1 is LNHDA and CDR2 SQIVND (reference sequence).

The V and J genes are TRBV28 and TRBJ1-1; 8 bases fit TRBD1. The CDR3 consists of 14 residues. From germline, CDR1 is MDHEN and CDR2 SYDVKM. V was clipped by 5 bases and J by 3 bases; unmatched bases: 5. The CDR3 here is CASSLQGADTEAFF. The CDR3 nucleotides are TGTGCCAGCAGTCTCCAGGGGGCGGACACTGAAGCTTTCTTT. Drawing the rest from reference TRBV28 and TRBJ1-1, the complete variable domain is DVKVTQSSRYLVKRTGEKVFLECVQDMDHENMFWYRQDPGLGLRLIYFSYDVKMKEKGDIPEGYSVSREKKERFSLILESASTNQTSMYLCASSLQGADTEAFFGQGTRLTVV.

The CDR3 bases are TGTGCCAGCAGCCTCGCGGGACTAGCGGGATTGAACACCGGGGAGCTGTTTTTT. This encodes CASSLAGLAGLNTGELFF. The chain carries TRBV7-3 and TRBJ2-2, with TRBD2 identical over 13 bases. J lost 1 base, V lost 5 bases, and 7 bases had no gene match. CDR3 length: 18 residues. The germline gives CDR1 SGHTA, CDR2 FQGTGA.

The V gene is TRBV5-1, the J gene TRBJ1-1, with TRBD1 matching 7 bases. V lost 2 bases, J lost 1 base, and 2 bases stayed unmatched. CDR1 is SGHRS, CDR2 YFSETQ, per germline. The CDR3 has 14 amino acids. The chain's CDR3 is CASSFTGENTEAFF. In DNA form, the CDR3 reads TGCGCCAGCAGCTTTACAGGGGAGAACACTGAAGCTTTCTTT.

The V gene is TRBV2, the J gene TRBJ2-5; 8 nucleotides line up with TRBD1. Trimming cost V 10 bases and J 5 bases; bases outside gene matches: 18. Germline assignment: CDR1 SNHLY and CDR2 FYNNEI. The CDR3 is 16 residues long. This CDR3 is CATFSDRESPWETQYF. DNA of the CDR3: TGTGCCACATTTTCGGACAGGGAAAGTCCCTGGGAGACCCAGTACTTC.

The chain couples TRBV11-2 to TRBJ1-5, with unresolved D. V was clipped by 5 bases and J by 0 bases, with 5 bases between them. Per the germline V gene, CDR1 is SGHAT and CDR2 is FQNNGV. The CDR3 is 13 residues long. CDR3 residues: CASSISSNQPQHF. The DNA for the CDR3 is TGTGCCAGCAGCATTAGTAGCAATCAGCCCCAGCATTTT. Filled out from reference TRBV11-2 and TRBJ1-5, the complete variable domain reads EAGVAQSPRYKIIEKRQSVAFWCNPISGHATLYWYQQILGQGPKLLIQFQNNGVVDDSQLPKDRFSAERLKGVDSTLKIQPAKLEDSAVYLCASSISSNQPQHFGDGTRLSIL.

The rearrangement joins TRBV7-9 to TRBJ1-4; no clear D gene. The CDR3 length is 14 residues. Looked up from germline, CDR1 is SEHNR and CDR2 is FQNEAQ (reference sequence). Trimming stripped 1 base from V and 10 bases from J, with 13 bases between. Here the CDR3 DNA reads TGTGCCAGCAGCTTAGAGCCAGGTTTAGGAAAACTGTTTTTT. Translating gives CASSLEPGLGKLFF. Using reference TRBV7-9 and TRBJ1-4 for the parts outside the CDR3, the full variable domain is DTGVSQNPRHKITKRGQNVTFRCDPISEHNRLYWYRQTLGQGPEFLTYFQNEAQLEKSRLLSDRFSAERPKGSFSTLEIQRTEQGDSAMYLCASSLEPGLGKLFFGSGTQLSVL.

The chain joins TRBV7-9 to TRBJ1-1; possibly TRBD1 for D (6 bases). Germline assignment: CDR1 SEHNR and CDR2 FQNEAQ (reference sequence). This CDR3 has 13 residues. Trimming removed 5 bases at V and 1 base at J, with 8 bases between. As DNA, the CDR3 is TGTGCCAGCAGCCAGGGACAGAACACTGAAGCTTTCTTT. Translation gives CASSQGQNTEAFF.

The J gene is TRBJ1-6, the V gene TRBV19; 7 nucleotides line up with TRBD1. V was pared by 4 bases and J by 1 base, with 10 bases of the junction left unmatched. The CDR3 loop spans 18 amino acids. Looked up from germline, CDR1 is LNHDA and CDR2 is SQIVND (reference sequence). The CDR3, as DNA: TGTGCCAGTAGTACACCGACAGGGCAGAAATCCTATAATTCACCCCTCCACTTT. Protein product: CASSTPTGQKSYNSPLHF. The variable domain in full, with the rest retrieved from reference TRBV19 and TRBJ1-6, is DGGITQSPKYLFRKEGQNVTLSCEQNLNHDAMYWYRQDPGQGLRLIYYSQIVNDFQKGDIAEGYSVSREKKESFPLTVTSAQKNPTAFYLCASSTPTGQKSYNSPLHFGNGTRLTVT.

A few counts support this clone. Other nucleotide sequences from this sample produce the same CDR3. The CDR3 reads CASSQGGLNYEQYF. The CDR3 nucleotides read TGTGCCAGCAGCCAAGGAGGGCTGAACTACGAGCAGTACTTC. The chain joins TRBV3-1 (or the pseudogene TRBV3-2) to TRBJ2-7; possibly TRBD2 for D (5 bases). V was shortened by 1 base and J by 3 bases, with 10 bases between the two germline ends. There are 14 residues in the CDR3. From germline, CDR1 is LGHDT and CDR2 YNNKEL (reference sequence).

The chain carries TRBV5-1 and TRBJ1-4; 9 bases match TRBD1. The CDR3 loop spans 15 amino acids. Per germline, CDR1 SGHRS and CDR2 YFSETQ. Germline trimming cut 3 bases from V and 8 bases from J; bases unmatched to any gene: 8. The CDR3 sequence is CASSSGGTGLEKLFF. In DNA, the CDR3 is TGCGCCAGCAGCTCGGGCGGGACAGGGCTAGAAAAACTGTTTTTT.

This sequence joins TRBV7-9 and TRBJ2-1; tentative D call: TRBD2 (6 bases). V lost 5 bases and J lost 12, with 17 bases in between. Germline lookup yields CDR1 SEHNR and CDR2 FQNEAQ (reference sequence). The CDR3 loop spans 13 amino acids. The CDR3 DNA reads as TGTGCCAGCAGCCCTGGGACGCCGGAGGGGCAGTTCTTC. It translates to CASSPGTPEGQFF.

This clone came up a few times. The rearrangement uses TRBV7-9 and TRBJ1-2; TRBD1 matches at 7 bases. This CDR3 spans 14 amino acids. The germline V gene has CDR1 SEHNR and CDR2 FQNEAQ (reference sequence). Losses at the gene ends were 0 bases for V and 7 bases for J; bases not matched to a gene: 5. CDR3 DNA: TGTGCCAGCAGCTTAGCGTACAGGGGAGGTGGCTACACCTTC. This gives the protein CASSLAYRGGGYTF. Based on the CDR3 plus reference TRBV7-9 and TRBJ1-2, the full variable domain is DTGVSQNPRHKITKRGQNVTFRCDPISEHNRLYWYRQTLGQGPEFLTYFQNEAQLEKSRLLSDRFSAERPKGSFSTLEIQRTEQGDSAMYLCASSLAYRGGGYTFGSGTRLTVV.

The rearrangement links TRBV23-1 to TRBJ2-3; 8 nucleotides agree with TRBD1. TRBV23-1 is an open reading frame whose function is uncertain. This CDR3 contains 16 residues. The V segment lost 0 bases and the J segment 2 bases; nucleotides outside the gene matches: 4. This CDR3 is CASSQSDRVVTDTQYF. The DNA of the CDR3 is TGCGCCAGCAGTCAATCGGACAGGGTAGTCACAGATACGCAGTATTTT.

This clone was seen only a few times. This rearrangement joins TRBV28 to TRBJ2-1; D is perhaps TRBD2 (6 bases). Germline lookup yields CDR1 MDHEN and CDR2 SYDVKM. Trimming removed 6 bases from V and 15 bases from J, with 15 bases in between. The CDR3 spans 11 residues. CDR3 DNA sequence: TGTGCCAGCAGCACCTGGGGGGTTCCGTTCTTC. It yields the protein CASSTWGVPFF.

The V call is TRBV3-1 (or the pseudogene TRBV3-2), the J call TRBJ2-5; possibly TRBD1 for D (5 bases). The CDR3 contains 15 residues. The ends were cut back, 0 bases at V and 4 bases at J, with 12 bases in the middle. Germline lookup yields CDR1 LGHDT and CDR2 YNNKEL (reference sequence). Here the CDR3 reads CASSQDRHQGETQYF. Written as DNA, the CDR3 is TGTGCCAGCAGCCAAGATAGACATCAGGGAGAGACCCAGTACTTC.

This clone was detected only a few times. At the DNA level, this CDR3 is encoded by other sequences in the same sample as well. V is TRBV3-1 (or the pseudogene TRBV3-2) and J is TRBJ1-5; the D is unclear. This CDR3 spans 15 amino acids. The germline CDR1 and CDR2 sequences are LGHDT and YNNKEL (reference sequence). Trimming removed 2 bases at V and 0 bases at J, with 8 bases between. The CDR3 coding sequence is TGTGCCAGCAGCCAATCTACCGGTAGCAATCAGCCCCAGCATTTT. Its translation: CASSQSTGSNQPQHF.

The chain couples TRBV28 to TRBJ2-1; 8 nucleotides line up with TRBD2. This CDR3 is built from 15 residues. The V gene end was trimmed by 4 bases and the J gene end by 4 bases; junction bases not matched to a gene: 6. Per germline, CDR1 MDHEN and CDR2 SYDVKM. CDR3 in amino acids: CASSSPGGVYNEQFF. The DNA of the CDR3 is TGTGCCAGCAGTTCCCCCGGGGGGGTATACAATGAGCAGTTCTTC.

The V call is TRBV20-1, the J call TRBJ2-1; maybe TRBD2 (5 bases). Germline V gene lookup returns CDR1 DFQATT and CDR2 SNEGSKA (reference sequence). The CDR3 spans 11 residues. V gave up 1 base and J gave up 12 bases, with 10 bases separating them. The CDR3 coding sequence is TGCAGTGCTAGAGTCCTCGAGGGGCAGTTCTTC. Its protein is CSARVLEGQFF.

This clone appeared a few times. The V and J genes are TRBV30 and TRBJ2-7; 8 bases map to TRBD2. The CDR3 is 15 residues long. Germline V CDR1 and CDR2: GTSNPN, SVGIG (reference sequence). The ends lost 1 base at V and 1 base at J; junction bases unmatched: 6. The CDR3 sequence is CAWSEREWGSYEQYF. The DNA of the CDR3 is TGTGCCTGGAGTGAGCGGGAGTGGGGTTCCTACGAGCAGTACTTC.

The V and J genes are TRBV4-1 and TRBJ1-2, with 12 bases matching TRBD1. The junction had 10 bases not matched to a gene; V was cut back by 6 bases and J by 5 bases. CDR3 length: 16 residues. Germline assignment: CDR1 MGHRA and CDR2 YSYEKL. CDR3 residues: CASREGQGAEGYGYTF. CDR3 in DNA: TGCGCCAGCAGAGAGGGACAGGGGGCGGAGGGTTATGGCTACACCTTC.

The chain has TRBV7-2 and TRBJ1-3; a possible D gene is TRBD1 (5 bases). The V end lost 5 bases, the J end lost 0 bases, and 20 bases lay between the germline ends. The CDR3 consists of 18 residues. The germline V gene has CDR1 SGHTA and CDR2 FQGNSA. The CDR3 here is CASSAFRLGAFSGNTIYF. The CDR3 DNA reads TGTGCCAGCAGCGCCTTTCGTCTAGGGGCCTTCTCTGGAAACACCATATATTTT.

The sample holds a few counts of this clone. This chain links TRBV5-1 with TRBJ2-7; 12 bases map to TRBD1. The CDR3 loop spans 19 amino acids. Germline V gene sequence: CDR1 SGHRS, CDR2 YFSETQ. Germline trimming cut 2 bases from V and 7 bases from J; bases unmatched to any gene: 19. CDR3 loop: CASSFWGQGALRAPPEQYF. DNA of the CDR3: TGCGCCAGCAGCTTTTGGGGACAGGGGGCATTGAGGGCCCCTCCTGAGCAGTACTTC.